The next 3 T cell receptor beta chains were all read from a single sample in a study of shared clonotypes between healthy human individuals. Using immunoSEQ multiplex PCR, the repertoire was profiled, and TCRdb retains in-frame clones only, with some absent. The top ten hold about 9.4% of the sample, which has 330,000 or so clones, 74% seen once. Sequenced sample: memory CD4+ T cells sorted from blood. Subset specified: CD45RA-negative fraction. These receptors were taken from a man aged 25-40 years in good health.

As concerns this clone: A much larger clonotype is one base distant, so this may be a read error. This sequence joins TRBV28 and TRBJ2-6; D remains ambiguous. Trimming removed 3 bases from V and 1 base from J, with 1 base in between. The CDR3 is made up of 13 amino acids. Germline V gene sequence: CDR1 MDHEN, CDR2 SYDVKM. CDR3 bases: TGTGCCAGCAGTTTGTCTGGGGCCAACGTCCTGACTTTC. Translating gives CASSLSGANVLTF. Combining the CDR3 with reference TRBV28 and TRBJ2-6 gives the whole variable domain DVKVTQSSRYLVKRTGEKVFLECVQDMDHENMFWYRQDPGLGLRLIYFSYDVKMKEKGDIPEGYSVSREKKERFSLILESASTNQTSMYLCASSLSGANVLTFGAGSRLTVL.

The CDR3 sequence is CSNGIEQFF. The CDR3 DNA is TGCAGCAACGGCATTGAGCAGTTCTTC. The chain carries TRBV20-1 and TRBJ2-1; D gene unclear. CDR1 DFQATT and CDR2 SNEGSKA come from the germline V gene (reference sequence). The CDR3 is 9 residues long.

To note about this clone: A much larger clone is a single base away; this may be a read error. The chain employs TRBV6-1 and TRBJ2-2; the D is unclear. The CDR3 totals 16 residues. From germline, CDR1 is MNHNS and CDR2 SASEGT. CDR3 amino acids: CVSSEVVQLTTGELFF. The CDR3 DNA sequence: TGTGTCAGCAGTGAAGTGGTCCAGCTCACCACCGGGGAGCTGTTTTTT.